This T cell receptor beta chain was sequenced for a study of blood T cell repertoires in COVID-19. Turning to the study itself: Researchers got acute and convalescent COVID-19 samples from the United States, Italy and Spain.

Original data processing: Reference gene primers were amplified, and this amplification served to estimate nucleated cell counts. Repertoires were generated with immunoSEQ multiplex PCR, while TCRdb's copy carries only in-frame clones and drops some. V, J and clone size derive from that table, while D and trimming were established from the DNA sequence. The profile shows fewer than 250,000 clones, roughly four fifths of them singletons. Unmatched junction bases numbered 3, after V lost 6 bases and J lost 5 bases. The CDR3 runs 14 residues. Per germline, CDR1 MNHEY and CDR2 SMNVEV (reference sequence).

The chain is built from TRBV27 and TRBJ1-5; TRBD1 aligns across 11 bases. Sequenced input: peripheral blood. This TCR was sampled from a woman of 80 years or more with acute or convalescent COVID-19. CDR3: CASRGQGGHQPQHF. CDR3 DNA: TGTGCCAGCAGGGGACAGGGGGGCCATCAGCCCCAGCATTTT.